The 32 T cell receptor beta chains in this list originate from one sample, sequenced in a study of early T cells in non-severe SARS-CoV-2 infection (dated by TCRdb to the early 2020s). Library preparation used 5' RACE. Instrument on record: NextSeq 500. TCRdb passed the public sequencing reads through fastp at Q25 and MiXCR, retaining productive beta sequences. Each record represents a unique CDR3 protein, reported with the most common genes and DNA among its rows. For this sample the table gives 32,000 or so distinct CDR3 sequences, of which 4.5% to 7.5% were detected only once. The ten largest account for about 5% of the sample. The source material was whole blood. These TCRs come from an adult who was a healthcare worker with PCR-confirmed SARS-CoV-2 infection or an uninfected control (not recorded which).

This clonotype was picked up many times. This rearrangement joins TRBV28 to TRBJ2-2; D gene uncertain. Germline CDR1 is MDHEN and CDR2 is SYDVKM. The CDR3 length is 15 residues. Trimming took off 3 bases at V and 5 bases at J, with 13 bases between the two ends. CDR3 DNA: TGTGCCAGCAGTTTCGGTGATCTAGGGACCGGGGAGCTGTTTTTT. This encodes CASSFGDLGTGELFF.

This clonotype showed up many times. The rearrangement links TRBV10-2 to TRBJ1-1; maybe TRBD1 (5 bases). CDR1 is WSHSY, CDR2 SAAADI, per germline. The CDR3 is 13 amino acids. V shed 2 bases and J shed 7 bases, with 11 bases lying between them. This CDR3 reads CASSEGGTGEAFF. DNA of the CDR3: TGCGCCAGCAGTGAGGGAGGGACGGGTGAAGCTTTCTTT.

This clonotype was observed a few times. The chain couples TRBV6-6 to TRBJ2-7; 11 nucleotides line up with TRBD2. V gave up 4 bases and J gave up 5 bases; unmatched junction bases: 7. Germline V gene lookup returns CDR1 MNHNY and CDR2 SVGAGI (reference sequence). The CDR3 has 15 amino acids. The CDR3 DNA follows: TGTGCCAGCAGTTCCCCGACTAGCGGGATTAACGAGCAGTACTTC. Amino acids: CASSSPTSGINEQYF.

This clonotype was detected ten times or more. The rearrangement uses TRBV7-6 and TRBJ2-3; D is ambiguous. Per the germline V gene, CDR1 is SGHVS and CDR2 is FNYEAQ. Deletions cut 5 bases from V and 0 bases from J, with 15 bases between. The CDR3 is made up of 16 amino acids. The DNA of the CDR3 is TGTGCCAGCAGCCAGACCCCGACTTCTAGCACAGATACGCAGTATTTT. Encoded protein: CASSQTPTSSTDTQYF. The variable domain in full, completed from reference TRBV7-6 and TRBJ2-3, reads GAGVSQSPRYKVTKRGQDVALRCDPISGHVSLYWYRQALGQGPEFLTYFNYEAQQDKSGLPNDRFSAERPEGSISTLTIQRTEQRDSAMYRCASSQTPTSSTDTQYFGPGTRLTVL.

This clonotype was counted ten times or more. The genes are TRBV2 and TRBJ2-1; a possible D gene is TRBD2 (5 bases). V was clipped by 3 bases and J by 5 bases, with 11 bases between them. Germline V gene data show CDR1 as SNHLY and CDR2 as FYNNEI. The CDR3 totals 14 residues. The CDR3 DNA reads as TGTGCCAGCAGTGAGGGAGCGAGAAACAATGAGCAGTTCTTC. It is translated as CASSEGARNNEQFF.

V gene TRBV4-1 combines with J gene TRBJ2-7; D gene ambiguous. V lost 1 base and J lost 7, with 8 bases in between. Germline V gene lookup returns CDR1 MGHRA and CDR2 YSYEKL. The CDR3 loop spans 12 amino acids. In DNA, the CDR3 is TGCGCCAGCAGCCAAGGGACGAGAGAGCAGTACTTC. Protein sequence: CASSQGTREQYF.

This clonotype was recorded at least ten times. The CDR3 region has the DNA TGCAGCGTCAGGGATTTGAACACTGAAGCTTTCTTT. Translating it yields CSVRDLNTEAFF. The J gene is TRBJ1-1, the V gene TRBV29-1; weak D call: TRBD1 (5 bases). From germline, CDR1 is SQVTM and CDR2 ANQGSEA. V was shortened by 6 bases and J by 0 bases, with 8 bases between the two germline ends. This CDR3 region has 12 residues.

The sample holds a few counts of this clonotype. The genes are TRBV30 and TRBJ2-7, with D perhaps matching TRBD1 (6 bases). The CDR3 totals 13 residues. V lost 3 bases, J lost 5 bases, and 14 bases lay in between. Germline V CDR1 and CDR2: GTSNPN, SVGIG (reference sequence). This CDR3 reads CAWRLPGDHEQYF. The CDR3 DNA reads as TGTGCCTGGAGGTTGCCAGGGGACCACGAGCAGTACTTC.

This clonotype has at least ten counts. V usage is TRBV7-3 and J usage is TRBJ1-3; D is undetermined. CDR1 and CDR2 from the germline V gene are SGHTA and FQGTGA. Trimming took off 5 bases at V and 6 bases at J, with 17 bases between the two ends. The CDR3 is made up of 15 amino acids. The CDR3 here is CASSPPAEGVNTIYF. The DNA for the CDR3 is TGTGCCAGCAGCCCACCCGCAGAAGGTGTAAACACCATATATTTT.

There are a few counts of this clonotype. Here the CDR3 reads CASSLMNTEAFF. The CDR3 bases are TGTGCCAGCAGCTTAATGAACACTGAAGCTTTCTTT. The chain is built from TRBV7-6 and TRBJ1-1; D ambiguous. Germline V gene lookup returns CDR1 SGHVS and CDR2 FNYEAQ. The CDR3 totals 12 residues. V lost 2 bases and J lost 0, with 1 base in between.

This clonotype was seen at least ten times. The chain has TRBV20-1 and TRBJ2-3; 11 bases are shared with TRBD2. Looked up from germline, CDR1 is DFQATT and CDR2 is SNEGSKA (reference sequence). V was pared by 6 bases and J by 2 bases, with 4 bases of the junction left unmatched. The CDR3 is 14 residues long. The CDR3 protein is CSAGTSGYTDTQYF. CDR3 coding DNA: TGCAGTGCCGGGACTAGCGGCTACACAGATACGCAGTATTTT.

This clonotype was detected many times. This chain joins TRBV10-2 and TRBJ2-5; D remains unclear. V shed 6 bases and J shed 0 bases, with 5 bases lying between them. The CDR3 covers 12 residues. Germline values: CDR1 WSHSY, CDR2 SAAADI. CDR3 sequence (DNA): TGCGCCAGCAGCGACTACCAAGAGACCCAGTACTTC. As protein: CASSDYQETQYF.

This clonotype has only a few counts. The V and J genes are TRBV6-2 or TRBV6-3 and TRBJ2-1; D possibly corresponds to TRBD2 (6 bases). The V end lost 0 bases, the J end lost 4 bases, and 19 bases lay between the germline ends. In germline, CDR1 is MNHEY, CDR2 SVGEGT. The CDR3 sequence is 18 residues long. CDR3 DNA: TGTGCCAGCAGTTACTCCCCGGGGACTGAAACGGGGTACAATGAGCAGTTCTTC. It codes for CASSYSPGTETGYNEQFF.

This clonotype came up many times. The chain employs TRBV7-2 and TRBJ2-5, with 8 positions matching TRBD2. The V and J ends lost 0 bases and 0 bases, in that order; junction bases with no gene match: 0. This CDR3 has 15 residues. The germline gives CDR1 SGHTA, CDR2 FQGNSA. The CDR3 sequence is CASSLATSDQETQYF. The CDR3 DNA sequence: TGTGCCAGCAGCTTAGCGACTAGCGACCAAGAGACCCAGTACTTC.

This clonotype occurred many times. This chain connects TRBV18 to TRBJ1-3; D is undetermined. The V and J ends lost 3 bases and 0 bases respectively, with 33 bases between them. The CDR3 has 23 residues. Germline CDR1 reads KGHSH; CDR2 reads LQKENI. In DNA, the CDR3 is TGTGCCAGCTCACCCCGGACCGAGGGAACCCCCGAAGCCGGAACTTTCTCTGGAAACACCATATATTTT. Translation gives CASSPRTEGTPEAGTFSGNTIYF.

This sequence joins TRBV12-3 or TRBV12-4 and TRBJ1-6, with 7 bases matching TRBD1. The CDR3 covers 14 residues. With V trimmed by 1 base and J by 9 bases, 3 bases remained unmatched. The CDR3 bases are TGTGCCAGCAGTTTAGAAGGGGGCAGTTCACCCCTCCACTTT. It is translated as CASSLEGGSSPLHF.

This clonotype came up many times. This chain links TRBV20-1 with TRBJ1-3; D may be TRBD1 (6 bases). The CDR3 extends over 14 amino acids. Trimming shortened V by 5 bases and J by 3 bases, and 14 bases separated the two germline ends. Germline V CDR1 and CDR2: DFQATT, SNEGSKA (reference sequence). Here the CDR3 reads CSAYLDSDGNTIYF. In nucleotides, the CDR3 is TGCAGTGCTTACTTGGACAGCGATGGAAACACCATATATTTT.

The chain is built from TRBV5-6 and TRBJ2-7, with unresolved D. The ends were cut back, 1 base at V and 0 bases at J, with 14 bases in the middle. The CDR3 loop spans 16 amino acids. The germline V gene encodes CDR1 SGHDT and CDR2 YYEEEE. The CDR3 here is CASSLTAVYFSYEQYF. The DNA of the CDR3 is TGTGCCAGCAGCTTGACGGCAGTTTACTTCTCCTACGAGCAGTACTTC.

This clonotype turned up a few times. The V and J genes are TRBV13 and TRBJ2-1; D not certain. The CDR3 totals 14 residues. CDR1 is PRHDT, CDR2 FYEKMQ, per germline (reference sequence). Trimming left V 2 bases short and J 4 bases short, with 9 bases between. As DNA, the CDR3 is TGTGCCAGCAGCTTAAGGGCAATTTACAATGAGCAGTTCTTC. Its translation is CASSLRAIYNEQFF.

This clonotype was seen ten or more times. This rearrangement joins TRBV21-1 to TRBJ2-4; the table's D call TRBD2 went unverified against the DNA. TRBV21-1 is recorded as a pseudogene. The CDR3 consists of 20 residues. DNA of the CDR3: TGTGCCAGCAGCAAAGGGGGGCCTAGCGCCCTGCCACTAGCCAAAAACATTCAGTACTTC. Residues: CASSKGGPSALPLAKNIQYF.

The table lists this clonotype with many counts. The chain uses TRBV20-1 and TRBJ2-4; a possible D gene is TRBD1 (6 bases). V lost 3 bases and J lost 2, with 14 bases in between. The CDR3 consists of 15 residues. Germline assignment: CDR1 DFQATT and CDR2 SNEGSKA (reference sequence). The CDR3 is CSASGQSVSKNIQYF. CDR3 DNA: TGCAGTGCTAGCGGACAGTCGGTCTCCAAAAACATTCAGTACTTC.

A few counts support this clonotype. The V call is TRBV7-9, the J call TRBJ2-1; a possible D gene is TRBD2 (6 bases). This CDR3 comprises 10 residues. Trimming took off 5 bases at V and 14 bases at J, with 10 bases between the two ends. From germline, CDR1 is SEHNR and CDR2 FQNEAQ (reference sequence). CDR3 loop: CASSTEGEFF. CDR3 nucleotide sequence: TGTGCCAGCAGCACGGAGGGCGAGTTCTTC.

This clonotype was seen many times. The V gene is TRBV12-3 or TRBV12-4, the J gene TRBJ2-7; D perhaps matches TRBD1 (6 bases). Trimming left V 3 bases short and J 0 bases short, with 12 bases between. This CDR3 has 15 residues. CDR3 sequence reads: CASSFGQGSSYEQYF. In DNA, the CDR3 is TGTGCCAGCAGTTTCGGGCAGGGGTCCTCCTACGAGCAGTACTTC.

This clonotype came up many times. CDR3: CASSLLISFRAGGPTGELFF. The CDR3 DNA reads TGCGCCAGCAGCCTACTTATTTCCTTTAGAGCGGGAGGGCCAACCGGGGAGCTGTTTTTT. V is TRBV5-1 and J is TRBJ2-2; the match to TRBD2 covers 10 bases. The CDR3 has 20 amino acids. The trim removed 4 bases at V and 5 bases at J, leaving 20 bases unmatched. Germline CDR1 SGHRS, CDR2 YFSETQ.

A few counts support this clonotype. V is TRBV6-1 and J is TRBJ2-1, with a tentative D call TRBD1 (6 bases). The CDR3 sequence is 12 residues long. Germline values: CDR1 MNHNS, CDR2 SASEGT. The V end lost 7 bases, the J end lost 6 bases, and 10 bases lay between the germline ends. The CDR3 loop reads CASNRASNEQFF. As DNA, the CDR3 is TGTGCCAGCAACAGGGCCTCCAATGAGCAGTTCTTC.

This chain uses TRBV12-3 or TRBV12-4 with TRBJ2-4; possibly TRBD1 for D (5 bases). The CDR3 consists of 13 residues. The germline V and J ends were trimmed by 6 bases and 7 bases, with 13 bases remaining between them. CDR3 sequence reads: CASRRTSENIQYF. The DNA of the CDR3 is TGTGCCAGCAGAAGGACAAGCGAGAACATTCAGTACTTC.

The V call is TRBV29-1, the J call TRBJ2-7; D gene uncertain. This CDR3 has 11 residues. Germline loops: CDR1 SQVTM, CDR2 ANQGSEA. The V end lost 4 bases, the J end lost 0 bases, and 4 bases lay between the germline ends. The CDR3 spells CSVVISYEQYF. The CDR3 coding sequence is TGCAGCGTTGTGATCTCCTACGAGCAGTACTTC.

The chain joins TRBV5-6 to TRBJ1-1, with D unclear. Germline CDR1 is SGHDT and CDR2 is YYEEEE. This CDR3 has 11 amino acids. The germline V and J ends were trimmed by 4 bases and 8 bases, with 9 bases remaining between them. The CDR3 bases are TGTGCCAGCAGCGTCGACGGGGAAGCTTTCTTT. It translates to CASSVDGEAFF. The complete variable domain, with remaining parts taken from reference TRBV5-6 and TRBJ1-1, reads DAGVTQSPTHLIKTRGQQVTLRCSPKSGHDTVSWYQQALGQGPQFIFQYYEEEERQRGNFPDRFSGHQFPNYSSELNVNALLLGDSALYLCASSVDGEAFFGQGTRLTVV.

The sample holds many counts of this clonotype. The chain uses TRBV6-6 and TRBJ2-1; D not resolved. CDR3 size: 13 residues. Germline V gene data show CDR1 as MNHNY and CDR2 as SVGAGI (reference sequence). V lost 8 bases and J lost 9, with 17 bases in between. CDR3 sequence: CASRRRDDGEQFF. In DNA, the CDR3 is TGTGCCAGCCGCCGGCGAGACGATGGTGAGCAGTTCTTC.

This clonotype was observed at least ten times. The chain carries TRBV2 and TRBJ2-7, with 12 positions matching TRBD2. This CDR3 region has 15 residues. V lost 7 bases to trimming and J lost 6 bases; unmatched junction nucleotides: 10. Looked up from germline, CDR1 is SNHLY and CDR2 is FYNNEI. The CDR3 loop is CASTVELAGGFEQYF. CDR3 nucleotide sequence: TGTGCCAGCACCGTAGAACTAGCGGGAGGCTTCGAGCAGTACTTC.

The sample holds many counts of this clonotype. The chain carries TRBV2 and TRBJ2-7; no definite D call. Germline values: CDR1 SNHLY, CDR2 FYNNEI. The V end lost 8 bases, the J end lost 3 bases, and 8 bases lay between the germline ends. The CDR3 spans 11 residues. The DNA for the CDR3 is TGTGCCAGCTCGAGCTACTACGAGCAGTACTTC. Protein: CASSSYYEQYF.

This clonotype showed up many times. This chain connects TRBV20-1 to TRBJ2-3, with D possibly being TRBD2 (5 bases). CDR1 DFQATT and CDR2 SNEGSKA come from the germline V gene (reference sequence). CDR3 length equals 14 residues. V was trimmed by 4 bases and J by 0 bases, leaving 11 bases between them. Written as DNA, the CDR3 is TGCAGTGCTATCCGGGGAACTAGCACAGATACGCAGTATTTT. Translated: CSAIRGTSTDTQYF.